The clone carrying this T cell receptor (beta chain) has just a few counts. The germline gene is not matched at one end of the junction; a read error may be the cause. TCRdb ran MiXCR on the 5' RACE reads and lists one entry per CDR3 protein. The table lists 1.5 million to 2 million distinct CDR3 sequences, under 35% of them singletons. These data originate in a study of identical twins. Per the germline V gene, CDR1 is SGHTS and CDR2 is YDEGEE. The CDR3 has 14 amino acids. V usage is TRBV5-8 and J usage is TRBJ1-6; D gene uncertain. This clonotype originated in a newborn girl in good health. The sequenced sample consisted of cord blood. CDR3 in DNA: TGTGCCAGCACGTTCCGTCCGGATAATTCACCCCCCCACTTT. Amino acids: CASTFRPDNSPPHF.